The 14 T cell receptor beta chains below were found in one sample sequenced in a study of blood T cell repertoires in COVID-19. The repertoire was sequenced with immunoSEQ multiplex PCR; TCRdb's copy has only in-frame clones and lacks some. The sample has over 300,000 clones, roughly 90% seen once; the top ten hold roughly 6.7%. The sequenced sample was peripheral blood. The receptors shown here come from a man younger than 30 who had recovered from COVID-19.

The gene calls are TRBV14 and TRBJ1-1; TRBD1 aligns across 7 bases. CDR1 and CDR2 from the germline V gene are SGHDN and FVKESK. This CDR3 spans 15 amino acids. V trimming: 1 base; J trimming: 4 bases; junction bases outside the gene matches: 6. The CDR3 nucleotides are TGTGCCAGCAGCCAAGTTAGACAGGGTGGCACTGAAGCTTTCTTT. It is translated as CASSQVRQGGTEAFF. The entire variable domain, with the rest obtained from reference TRBV14 and TRBJ1-1, is as follows: EAGVTQFPSHSVIEKGQTVTLRCDPISGHDNLYWYRRVMGKEIKFLLHFVKESKQDESGMPNNRFLAERTGGTYSTLKVQPAELEDSGVYFCASSQVRQGGTEAFFGQGTRLTVV.

The chain recombines TRBV30 with TRBJ2-3; TRBD2 agrees at 10 bases. V dropped 2 bases and J dropped 14; count of bases not matched to a gene: 13. Per germline, CDR1 GTSNPN and CDR2 SVGIG (reference sequence). The CDR3 is made up of 14 amino acids. CDR3 in DNA: TGTGCCTGGAGTACTGGACTAGCGGCAGTACTATCGTATTTT. Translated: CAWSTGLAAVLSYF.

The genes are TRBV5-6 and TRBJ1-1, with 10 bases lining up with TRBD1. Per germline, CDR1 SGHDT and CDR2 YYEEEE. The junction had 4 bases not matched to a gene; V was cut back by 1 base and J by 7 bases. The CDR3 covers 14 residues. The CDR3 DNA sequence: TGTGCCAGCAGCTTGATGGACAGGGGGATTGAAGCTTTCTTT. This translates into CASSLMDRGIEAFF.

V is TRBV5-1 and J is TRBJ2-2; perhaps TRBD1 as D (6 bases). Trimming cost V 4 bases and J 3 bases, with 10 bases left between them. The germline V gene encodes CDR1 SGHRS and CDR2 YFSETQ. The CDR3 runs 14 residues. The CDR3 DNA sequence: TGCGCCAGCAGCCTTGAGGGGGACACCGGGGAGCTGTTTTTT. Its translation: CASSLEGDTGELFF.

V gene TRBV6-5 combines with J gene TRBJ1-2; D not resolved. The CDR3 runs to 11 residues. V lost 5 bases, J lost 8 bases, and 9 bases lay in between. CDR1 and CDR2 (germline): MNHEY, SVGAGI. The CDR3 sequence is CASSPGKGYTF. CDR3 nucleotides: TGTGCCAGCAGTCCGGGGAAGGGCTACACCTTC.

The gene calls are TRBV5-4 and TRBJ2-7, with TRBD2 identical over 8 bases. The CDR3 extends over 15 amino acids. Germline CDR1 reads SGHNT; CDR2 reads YYREEE (reference sequence). Trimming took 5 bases from V and 0 from J; bases not matched to a gene: 7. The CDR3 DNA is TGTGCCAGCAGTCAAAGCGGGGGCTACTCCTACGAGCAGTACTTC. It specifies CASSQSGGYSYEQYF.

The chain uses TRBV6-2 or TRBV6-3 and TRBJ1-1, with 9 bases aligning to TRBD1. The CDR3 contains 15 residues. Germline CDR1 and CDR2: MNHEY and SVGEGT. With V trimmed by 2 bases and J by 4 bases, 5 bases remained unmatched. CDR3 in DNA: TGTGCCAGCAGTTACCGGGACAGGGCGGGCACTGAAGCTTTCTTT. This gives the protein CASSYRDRAGTEAFF.

Concerning this clone: Other DNA sequences of this sample code for an identical CDR3. J is TRBJ2-7 and V is TRBV27; D is unclear. The germline gives CDR1 MNHEY, CDR2 SMNVEV (reference sequence). V was pared by 2 bases and J by 0 bases, with 8 bases between. The CDR3 is 14 residues long. The DNA of the CDR3 is TGTGCCAGCAGTTTAACGGAGAGCTCCTACGAGCAGTACTTC. Residues: CASSLTESSYEQYF.

V usage is TRBV11-2 and J usage is TRBJ1-4; D remains ambiguous. Trimming pared 5 bases from V and 2 bases from J, leaving 9 bases between. Germline CDR1 reads SGHAT; CDR2 reads FQNNGV. The CDR3 runs 14 residues. CDR3 sequence: CASSPAGTNEKLFF. The CDR3 region has the DNA TGTGCCAGCAGCCCGGCCGGGACTAATGAAAAACTGTTTTTT.

The V gene is TRBV6-4, the J gene TRBJ2-3; D gene ambiguous. Germline CDR1 and CDR2: MRHNA and SNTAGT. CDR3 length: 18 amino acids. Trimming shortened V by 2 bases and J by 2 bases, and 20 bases separated the two germline ends. The CDR3: CASSDEFLEPADTDTQYF. The CDR3 bases are TGTGCCAGCAGTGACGAATTTCTGGAGCCCGCCGACACAGATACGCAGTATTTT.

This clone turned up a few times. This chain joins TRBV20-1 and TRBJ2-2, with a possible D match to TRBD1 (5 bases). The V end was cut by 3 bases, the J end by 0 bases, with 8 bases between. CDR3 length equals 14 residues. Germline V lookup: CDR1 DFQATT, CDR2 SNEGSKA (reference sequence). CDR3 sequence reads: CSASTTANTGELFF. In nucleotides, the CDR3 is TGCAGTGCTAGTACGACAGCGAACACCGGGGAGCTGTTTTTT.

This chain uses TRBV5-3 with TRBJ2-5; tentatively, D is TRBD2 (6 bases). TRBV5-3 is placed among ORFs of uncertain function. The CDR3 length is 12 residues. V was cut by 4 bases and J by 5 bases, with 9 bases left in between. In DNA form, the CDR3 reads TGTGCCAGAAGCGGGCTAGCGGAGACCCAGTACTTC. It is translated as CARSGLAETQYF.

V gene TRBV11-2 combines with J gene TRBJ2-3; 8 bases match TRBD2. The V gene's germline CDR1 is SGHAT and CDR2 FQNNGV. The junction had 8 bases not matched to a gene; V was cut back by 3 bases and J by 0 bases. The CDR3 runs to 17 residues. CDR3 residues: CASSFAAGTRSTDTQYF. CDR3 sequence (DNA): TGTGCCAGCAGCTTCGCAGCAGGGACTAGAAGCACAGATACGCAGTATTTT.

The V gene is TRBV19, the J gene TRBJ2-1; D gene uncertain. Germline V gene lookup returns CDR1 LNHDA and CDR2 SQIVND (reference sequence). This CDR3 is built from 12 residues. Trimming removed 4 bases from V and 7 bases from J, with 8 bases in between. CDR3 loop: CASSTSGNEQFF. In DNA form, the CDR3 reads TGTGCCAGTAGTACGTCGGGTAATGAGCAGTTCTTC. Full variable domain (missing parts from reference TRBV19 and TRBJ2-1): DGGITQSPKYLFRKEGQNVTLSCEQNLNHDAMYWYRQDPGQGLRLIYYSQIVNDFQKGDIAEGYSVSREKKESFPLTVTSAQKNPTAFYLCASSTSGNEQFFGPGTRLTVL.